The T cell receptor (beta chain) under discussion was sequenced for a study of technical replicates of blood from a handful of donors. The table came from immunoSEQ multiplex PCR; TCRdb's copy has only in-frame clones and leaves some out. Of 85,000 to 100,000 clones listed, 92% are singletons. V dropped 5 bases and J dropped 5; count of bases not matched to a gene: 20. The CDR3 runs 18 residues. CDR1 and CDR2 (germline): LGHNA, YNFKEQ. This chain uses TRBV4-2 with TRBJ2-7, with 8 nucleotides matching TRBD1. Material: T cells isolated from PBMCs. The clonotype originates from a human donor in good health. The CDR3 DNA reads TGTGCCAGCAGCAAGGGGCAAGGACAGGGTGCCCGGTGGGACGAGCAGTACTTC. The encoded protein is CASSKGQGQGARWDEQYF.